This is a list of T cell receptor beta chains from one sample in a study of T cells in tuberculosis. Assay: immunoSEQ multiplex PCR; the TCRdb copy retains only in-frame clones and omits some. Of about 34,000 clones in the sample, approximately 90% were seen once. The source material was PBMCs, sampled at tuberculosis diagnosis. These receptor sequences come from an adult with tuberculosis. The CDR3 runs from the conserved cysteine through the conserved F or W. Fields, in order: D gene, V gene, J gene, clone size, CDR3 protein, CDR3 DNA. A D gene is named only where the DNA matches it firmly. Clone size is stated in some rows and not others, as once, few, many or a class when expanded.

d_gene: TRBD2; v_gene: TRBV7-3; j_gene: TRBJ2-1; abundance: once; CDR3aa: CASSLRAGGKGEQFF; CDR3nt: TGTGCCAGCAGCTTACGAGCGGGGGGCAAGGGTGAGCAGTTCTTC
d_gene: NA; v_gene: TRBV6-5; j_gene: TRBJ2-5; abundance: NA; CDR3aa: CASSYGGGSSVGTQYF; CDR3nt: TGTGCCAGCAGTTACGGGGGAGGATCCTCCGTAGGGACCCAGTACTTC
d_gene: TRBD2; v_gene: TRBV9; j_gene: TRBJ2-3; abundance: NA; CDR3aa: CASSPTSGDINTQYF; CDR3nt: TGTGCCAGCAGCCCAACTAGCGGGGACATCAATACGCAGTATTTT
d_gene: NA; v_gene: TRBV30; j_gene: TRBJ1-1; abundance: NA; CDR3aa: CAWSRGYSTEAFF; CDR3nt: TGTGCCTGGAGCCGAGGGTATTCGACTGAAGCTTTCTTT
d_gene: NA; v_gene: TRBV7-8; j_gene: TRBJ2-6; abundance: NA; CDR3aa: CASSFLSSSGANVLTF; CDR3nt: TGTGCCAGCAGCTTCTTGAGCTCTTCTGGGGCCAACGTCCTGACTTTC
d_gene: NA; v_gene: TRBV5-1; j_gene: TRBJ1-2; abundance: NA; CDR3aa: CASSLAAGVHGYTF; CDR3nt: TGCGCCAGCAGCTTGGCCGCGGGTGTGCATGGCTACACCTTC
d_gene: NA; v_gene: TRBV19; j_gene: TRBJ2-7; abundance: NA; CDR3aa: CASSIGGDSVWEQYF; CDR3nt: TGTGCCAGTAGTATAGGGGGGGACAGCGTTTGGGAGCAGTACTTC
d_gene: TRBD1; v_gene: TRBV9; j_gene: TRBJ1-6; abundance: NA; CDR3aa: CASSTRQGGNSPLHF; CDR3nt: TGTGCCAGCAGCACGAGACAGGGCGGGAATTCACCCCTCCACTTT
d_gene: NA; v_gene: TRBV4-3; j_gene: TRBJ2-7; abundance: NA; CDR3aa: CASSQIGGISSYEQYF; CDR3nt: TGCGCCAGCAGCCAAATTGGGGGGATCTCGTCCTACGAGCAGTACTTC
d_gene: NA; v_gene: TRBV7-8; j_gene: TRBJ1-4; abundance: NA; CDR3aa: CASSFLQGTTNEKLFF; CDR3nt: TGTGCCAGCAGCTTTTTACAGGGTACAACTAATGAAAAACTGTTTTTT
d_gene: NA; v_gene: TRBV30; j_gene: TRBJ1-6; abundance: NA; CDR3aa: CAWRGGKSPLHF; CDR3nt: TGTGCCTGGAGAGGGGGAAAATCACCCCTCCACTTT
d_gene: NA; v_gene: TRBV6-6; j_gene: TRBJ1-4; abundance: once; CDR3aa: CASSYSIGGDEKLFF; CDR3nt: TGTGCCAGCAGTTACTCAATTGGAGGGGACGAAAAACTGTTTTTT
d_gene: TRBD1; v_gene: TRBV5-6; j_gene: TRBJ2-3; abundance: NA; CDR3aa: CASSPGTGGPTDTQYF; CDR3nt: TGTGCCAGCAGCCCCGGGACAGGGGGCCCCACAGATACGCAGTATTTT
d_gene: TRBD1; v_gene: TRBV4-1; j_gene: TRBJ1-3; abundance: few; CDR3aa: CASSQDYRGFGNTIYF; CDR3nt: TGCGCCAGCAGCCAAGATTACAGGGGGTTTGGAAACACCATATATTTT
d_gene: NA; v_gene: TRBV5-1; j_gene: TRBJ2-7; abundance: NA; CDR3aa: CASSFVEGQVLQYF; CDR3nt: TGCGCCAGCAGCTTCGTCGAGGGACAAGTACTGCAGTACTTC
d_gene: TRBD2; v_gene: TRBV2; j_gene: TRBJ2-3; abundance: NA; CDR3aa: CARGPLPAGTSGGRTDTQYF; CDR3nt: TGTGCCAGAGGACCTCTCCCGGCCGGGACTAGCGGGGGGAGGACAGATACGCAGTATTTT
d_gene: TRBD2; v_gene: TRBV6-1; j_gene: TRBJ2-1; abundance: NA; CDR3aa: CASRLAGGGTNEQFF; CDR3nt: TGTGCCAGCCGGCTAGCGGGGGGGGGTACCAATGAGCAGTTCTTC
d_gene: TRBD2; v_gene: TRBV19; j_gene: TRBJ2-7; abundance: NA; CDR3aa: CASGLWGGTYEQYF; CDR3nt: TGTGCCAGCGGCCTTTGGGGGGGGACCTACGAGCAGTACTTC
d_gene: NA; v_gene: TRBV5-1; j_gene: TRBJ2-5; abundance: once; CDR3aa: CASSLYAGRKETQYF; CDR3nt: TGCGCCAGCAGCTTGTACGCGGGGAGAAAAGAGACCCAGTACTTC
d_gene: TRBD2; v_gene: TRBV5-4; j_gene: TRBJ2-1; abundance: NA; CDR3aa: CASSHEAGGLREQFF; CDR3nt: TGTGCCAGCAGCCATGAAGCGGGGGGGCTAAGGGAGCAGTTCTTC
d_gene: NA; v_gene: TRBV10-2; j_gene: TRBJ2-7; abundance: NA; CDR3aa: CASSGMGNEQYF; CDR3nt: TGCGCCAGCAGCGGGATGGGGAACGAGCAGTACTTC